The 19 T cell receptor beta chains below come from one sample, sequenced in a study of CD8 T cells in ankylosing spondylitis. TCRdb independently ran MiXCR on the 5' RACE reads; one entry per CDR3 protein. The sample includes about 150,000 distinct CDR3 sequences, under 55% of them seen just once. Sequencing was carried out using synovial fluid, either unsorted or a sorted T cell fraction (not recorded which). These receptors originate from a male donor with ankylosing spondylitis.

Only a few counts were recorded for this clonotype. The V gene is TRBV10-3, the J gene TRBJ1-2, with D possibly being TRBD1 (6 bases). The ends were cut back, 0 bases at V and 8 bases at J, with 16 bases in the middle. The CDR3 consists of 15 residues. From germline, CDR1 is ENHRY and CDR2 SYGVKD. The CDR3 protein is CAISESSVGQAGYTF. CDR3 sequence (DNA): TGTGCCATCAGTGAGTCGAGTGTGGGACAAGCCGGCTACACCTTC.

The chain couples TRBV20-1 to TRBJ2-7; 7 bases agree with TRBD1. Germline lookup yields CDR1 DFQATT and CDR2 SNEGSKA (reference sequence). The CDR3 runs 13 residues. Trimming cost V 4 bases and J 3 bases; bases outside gene matches: 6. The CDR3 nucleotides are TGCAGTGCTAATCATAGACAGGGCTACGAGCAGTACTTC. Amino acids: CSANHRQGYEQYF.

This clonotype was detected a few times. J is TRBJ2-1 and V is TRBV4-1; 12 bases match TRBD2. Looked up from germline, CDR1 is MGHRA and CDR2 is YSYEKL. This CDR3 comprises 13 residues. V was clipped by 8 bases and J by 7 bases; unmatched bases: 3. The CDR3 sequence is CASASGRANEQFF. The CDR3 DNA is TGCGCCAGCGCTAGCGGGAGGGCAAATGAGCAGTTCTTC.

This clonotype was seen a few times. The chain uses TRBV15 and TRBJ1-1; D remains ambiguous. Per germline, CDR1 LNHNV and CDR2 YYDKDF (reference sequence). This CDR3 has 14 amino acids. Trimming pared 5 bases from V and 0 bases from J, leaving 10 bases between. CDR3 sequence reads: CATSDWHMNTEAFF. DNA of the CDR3: TGTGCCACCAGCGATTGGCATATGAACACTGAAGCTTTCTTT. Complete variable domain (other parts from reference TRBV15 and TRBJ1-1): DAMVIQNPRYQVTQFGKPVTLSCSQTLNHNVMYWYQQKSSQAPKLLFHYYDKDFNNEADTPDNFQSRRPNTSFCFLDIRSPGLGDTAMYLCATSDWHMNTEAFFGQGTRLTVV.

There are a few counts of this clonotype. This chain uses TRBV25-1 with TRBJ2-2, with a weak D call TRBD2 (7 bases). V lost 1 base to trimming and J lost 5 bases, with 11 bases between them. From germline, CDR1 is MGHDK and CDR2 SYGVNS. The CDR3 loop spans 15 amino acids. As DNA, the CDR3 is TGTGCCAGCAGTGAATCCCGGGGGGCGACCGGGGAGCTGTTTTTT. Amino acid sequence: CASSESRGATGELFF.

The rearrangement uses TRBV14 and TRBJ2-3; possible D gene TRBD2, 6 bases. The germline gives CDR1 SGHDN, CDR2 FVKESK. The CDR3 spans 16 residues. V gave up 2 bases and J gave up 4 bases, with 16 bases separating them. The CDR3: CASSQQGGARSDTQYF. The CDR3 coding sequence is TGTGCCAGCAGCCAACAAGGAGGGGCGCGTTCAGATACGCAGTATTTT.

The rearrangement joins TRBV11-2 to TRBJ2-3; possibly TRBD2 for D (6 bases). Trimming cost V 3 bases and J 1 base, with 14 bases left between them. Per germline, CDR1 SGHAT and CDR2 FQNNGV. The CDR3 spans 16 residues. The CDR3 protein is CASSFVRASGTDTQYF. For the CDR3, the DNA is TGTGCCAGCAGCTTCGTGCGGGCTAGCGGCACAGATACGCAGTATTTT.

The chain recombines TRBV7-9 with TRBJ2-7, with D possibly TRBD2 on 6 matching bases. CDR1 and CDR2 from the germline V gene are SEHNR and FQNEAQ (reference sequence). The V and J ends lost 0 bases and 2 bases respectively, with 8 bases between them. The CDR3 is 14 amino acids. This CDR3 reads CASSLAPGAYEQYF. Here the CDR3 DNA reads TGTGCCAGCAGCTTAGCACCGGGGGCCTACGAGCAGTACTTC.

This chain connects TRBV6-2 or TRBV6-3 to TRBJ2-7; D is perhaps TRBD2 (5 bases). Germline-derived CDR1 and CDR2 are MNHEY and SVGEGT. The ends were cut back, 2 bases at V and 0 bases at J, with 8 bases in the middle. The CDR3 length is 14 residues. The CDR3 nucleotides are TGTGCCAGCAGTTACGAGGGCAACTCCTACGAGCAGTACTTC. As protein: CASSYEGNSYEQYF.

This rearrangement joins TRBV7-9 to TRBJ1-1; no firm D call. Germline V gives CDR1 SEHNR, CDR2 FQNEAQ (reference sequence). V gave up 4 bases and J gave up 2 bases, with 20 bases separating them. The CDR3 is 17 residues long. DNA for the CDR3: TGTGCCAGCAGCTCGAGACCCCGCAGCTGCTGTAACACTGAAGCTTTCTTT. It codes for CASSSRPRSCCNTEAFF. Together with reference TRBV7-9 and TRBJ1-1, the CDR3 gives the full variable domain: DTGVSQNPRHKITKRGQNVTFRCDPISEHNRLYWYRQTLGQGPEFLTYFQNEAQLEKSRLLSDRFSAERPKGSFSTLEIQRTEQGDSAMYLCASSSRPRSCCNTEAFFGQGTRLTVV.

In this sample, this clonotype turned up a few times. The V gene is TRBV15, the J gene TRBJ2-2; possibly TRBD1 for D (6 bases). Germline assignment: CDR1 LNHNV and CDR2 YYDKDF (reference sequence). Trimming took off 3 bases at V and 0 bases at J, with 14 bases between the two ends. The CDR3 consists of 17 residues. The CDR3 is CATSSRTGHANTGELFF. In DNA form, the CDR3 reads TGTGCCACCAGCAGCAGAACAGGGCACGCGAACACCGGGGAGCTGTTTTTT. The complete variable domain, with remaining parts taken from reference TRBV15 and TRBJ2-2, reads DAMVIQNPRYQVTQFGKPVTLSCSQTLNHNVMYWYQQKSSQAPKLLFHYYDKDFNNEADTPDNFQSRRPNTSFCFLDIRSPGLGDTAMYLCATSSRTGHANTGELFFGEGSRLTVL.

The chain joins TRBV7-9 to TRBJ1-2; no definite D call. The CDR3 extends over 15 amino acids. Trimming shortened V by 1 base and J by 4 bases, and 13 bases separated the two germline ends. Germline V CDR1 and CDR2: SEHNR, FQNEAQ (reference sequence). The CDR3 loop is CASSLGRVSGYGYTF. Here the CDR3 DNA reads TGTGCCAGCAGCTTAGGGCGGGTCTCTGGCTATGGCTACACCTTC.

The rearrangement links TRBV12-3 or TRBV12-4 to TRBJ2-7, with TRBD1 matching 8 bases. This CDR3 contains 13 residues. The J segment lost 5 bases and the V segment lost 6 bases, leaving 6 bases of the junction unmatched. CDR3 loop: CASSPWTGHEQYF. As DNA, the CDR3 is TGTGCCAGCAGCCCCTGGACAGGGCACGAGCAGTACTTC.

This chain links TRBV12-3 or TRBV12-4 with TRBJ1-2; possible D gene TRBD1, 6 bases. This CDR3 spans 13 amino acids. The ends were cut back, 5 bases at V and 3 bases at J, with 10 bases in the middle. CDR3 residues: CASSQGQHYGYTF. The CDR3 coding sequence is TGTGCCAGCAGTCAAGGACAGCACTATGGCTACACCTTC.

This clonotype appeared many times. The chain has TRBV6-1 and TRBJ2-3; TRBD2 matches at 7 bases. Looked up from germline, CDR1 is MNHNS and CDR2 is SASEGT. This CDR3 comprises 15 residues. V trimming: 2 bases; J trimming: 6 bases; junction bases outside the gene matches: 8. The CDR3 reads CASSEQAGGGDTQYF. The DNA of the CDR3 is TGTGCCAGCAGTGAACAAGCTGGGGGGGGGGATACGCAGTATTTT.

This clonotype was seen many times. V is TRBV25-1 and J is TRBJ2-7, with D unresolved. In germline, CDR1 is MGHDK, CDR2 SYGVNS. The CDR3 spans 13 residues. Trimming stripped 1 base from V and 7 bases from J, with 11 bases between. This CDR3 reads CASSESVVGEQYF. The CDR3, as DNA: TGTGCCAGCAGTGAATCTGTTGTAGGAGAGCAGTACTTC.

The chain uses TRBV11-1 and TRBJ2-7; weak D call: TRBD2 (7 bases). V lost 4 bases to trimming and J lost 2 bases, with 30 bases between them. Looked up from germline, CDR1 is SGHAT and CDR2 is FQDESV (reference sequence). This CDR3 is built from 20 residues. CDR3: CASSSLRGLPWGYHTYEQYF. CDR3 in DNA: TGTGCCAGCAGCTCCCTCAGGGGACTACCTTGGGGCTACCACACCTACGAGCAGTACTTC.

This chain links TRBV28 with TRBJ2-7; 7 bases map to TRBD1. This CDR3 region has 16 residues. Germline lookup yields CDR1 MDHEN and CDR2 SYDVKM. The junction had 8 bases not matched to a gene; V was cut back by 2 bases and J by 1 base. The CDR3 nucleotides read TGTGCCAGCAGTTTAGACAGGGTCGATTGGTCCTACGAGCAGTACTTC. As protein: CASSLDRVDWSYEQYF.

The CDR3 spells CASSYEYGKLPQHF. The CDR3 DNA reads TGTGCCAGCAGTTACGAGTACGGGAAGTTGCCCCAGCATTTT. The chain joins TRBV6-5 to TRBJ1-5; no definite D call. CDR3 length: 14 amino acids. Germline CDR1 MNHEY, CDR2 SVGAGI. V dropped 2 bases and J dropped 9 bases, with 14 bases sitting between them.